The 16 T cell receptor beta chains below all came from one sample that was sequenced in a study of cytomegalovirus exposure and HLA in healthy donors. The study ran its PCR with 60 Vbeta and 13 Jbeta primers. Libraries were prepared by immunoSEQ multiplex PCR; TCRdb keeps only in-frame clonotypes and omits some of them. The sample carries about 110,000 clones, roughly 85% recorded once. The sample consisted of PBMCs. The receptors shown here come from a woman between 35 and 50 years old in good health and CMV-seronegative.

Only one count was recorded for this clone. V gene TRBV27 combines with J gene TRBJ2-7, with 7 bases identical to TRBD1. The germline V gene encodes CDR1 MNHEY and CDR2 SMNVEV (reference sequence). The CDR3 is 16 amino acids. V trimming: 4 bases; J trimming: 3 bases; junction bases outside the gene matches: 12. The CDR3 coding sequence is TGTGCCAGCAGTTCCTCCCCCCGGGACAGAGGCTACGAGCAGTACTTC. Its protein product is CASSSSPRDRGYEQYF.

This chain uses TRBV6-1 with TRBJ2-2, with 8 bases identical to TRBD1. The germline gives CDR1 MNHNS, CDR2 SASEGT. The CDR3 runs 14 residues. Trimming at V came to 6 bases and at J to 7 bases, leaving 7 bases not matched to a gene. As DNA, the CDR3 is TGTGCCAGCAGCATAGACAGGGGCGGCGGGGAGCTGTTTTTT. Its protein is CASSIDRGGGELFF.

The chain combines TRBV21-1 with TRBJ1-4; the DNA was not used to check the table's D call, TRBD1. TRBV21-1 is an annotated pseudogene. The CDR3 is 16 residues long. The CDR3 DNA sequence: TGTGCCAGCAGCCCCTCCCAGGGGCCTTCTAATGAAAAACTGTTTTTT. It is translated as CASSPSQGPSNEKLFF.

The chain links TRBV7-9 to TRBJ1-4; D possibly corresponds to TRBD1 (6 bases). The CDR3 is 15 residues long. Germline CDR1 is SEHNR and CDR2 is FQNEAQ (reference sequence). Trimming stripped 5 bases from V and 8 bases from J, with 18 bases between. This chain's CDR3 is CASSPGQPIVEKLFF. The CDR3 DNA reads as TGTGCCAGCAGCCCCGGACAGCCTATCGTCGAAAAACTGTTTTTT.

The chain carries TRBV5-1 and TRBJ1-1; unclear D gene. Germline values: CDR1 SGHRS, CDR2 YFSETQ. The CDR3 consists of 11 residues. Trimming removed 3 bases from V and 5 bases from J, with 5 bases in between. In DNA form, the CDR3 reads TGCGCCAGCAGCTCGAGTACTGAAGCTTTCTTT. Residues: CASSSSTEAFF.

J is TRBJ1-4 and V is TRBV5-6, with TRBD1 matching over 10 bases. The V gene's germline CDR1 is SGHDT and CDR2 YYEEEE. J gave up 7 bases and V 4 bases, and 7 bases lay outside the gene matches. The CDR3 totals 15 residues. CDR3 sequence: CASSPGQGIGEKLFF. The CDR3 region has the DNA TGTGCCAGCAGCCCGGGACAGGGGATAGGTGAAAAACTGTTTTTT.

This clone was picked up one time. The chain carries TRBV7-2 and TRBJ2-3, with 8 bases identical to TRBD2. Germline-derived CDR1 and CDR2 are SGHTA and FQGNSA. V lost 3 bases to trimming and J lost 6 bases; unmatched junction nucleotides: 11. The CDR3 loop spans 16 amino acids. Here the CDR3 reads CASSLGGGSLLDTQYF. As DNA, the CDR3 is TGTGCCAGCAGCTTGGGCGGGGGGTCCCTTTTGGATACGCAGTATTTT. Filled out from reference TRBV7-2 and TRBJ2-3, the complete variable domain reads GAGVSQSPSNKVTEKGKDVELRCDPISGHTALYWYRQSLGQGLEFLIYFQGNSAPDKSGLPSDRFSAERTGGSVSTLTIQRTQQEDSAVYLCASSLGGGSLLDTQYFGPGTRLTVL.

This clone has just one count. This chain connects TRBV4-3 to TRBJ1-4; D gene unclear. V lost 2 bases and J lost 4, with 11 bases in between. The length of the CDR3 is 15 residues. Looked up from germline, CDR1 is LGHNA and CDR2 is YSLEER. CDR3: CASSQNGGYNEKLFF. The CDR3 region has the DNA TGCGCCAGCAGCCAAAACGGAGGGTATAATGAAAAACTGTTTTTT.

The V gene is TRBV4-3, the J gene TRBJ1-5; TRBD1 is a possible D gene (6 bases). Germline assignment: CDR1 LGHNA and CDR2 YSLEER. CDR3 length equals 17 residues. The V and J ends lost 0 bases and 3 bases respectively, with 15 bases between them. The CDR3 reads CASSQERTTGLNQPQHF. CDR3 sequence (DNA): TGCGCCAGCAGCCAAGAGAGGACCACAGGGCTCAATCAGCCCCAGCATTTT.

The rearrangement uses TRBV19 and TRBJ1-3; 7 bases line up with TRBD1. J was trimmed by 0 bases and V by 6 bases; bases with no gene match: 5. The germline CDR1 and CDR2 sequences are LNHDA and SQIVND (reference sequence). The CDR3 contains 15 residues. The CDR3 region is CASRKGGYSGNTIYF. The CDR3 nucleotides are TGTGCCAGTAGAAAAGGGGGCTACTCTGGAAACACCATATATTTT.

The chain carries TRBV5-1 and TRBJ1-3; tentative D call: TRBD1 (6 bases). The V end lost 3 bases, the J end lost 4 bases, and 14 bases lay between the germline ends. This CDR3 has 15 residues. Germline V gene data show CDR1 as SGHRS and CDR2 as YFSETQ. CDR3 in DNA: TGCGCCAGCAGCTCGCTAACAGGGATCGGAAACACCATATATTTT. Translating it yields CASSSLTGIGNTIYF.

The genes are TRBV2 and TRBJ2-7; D may be TRBD2 (6 bases). The V gene lost 8 bases and the J gene lost 2 bases, with 16 bases spanning the gap. The germline CDR1 and CDR2 sequences are SNHLY and FYNNEI. CDR3 length: 14 amino acids. This CDR3 is CASGGRDAAYEQYF. The CDR3 coding sequence is TGTGCCAGCGGGGGGAGAGACGCGGCCTACGAGCAGTACTTC.

This clone has just a few counts. The chain couples TRBV13 to TRBJ2-7; D may be TRBD1 (6 bases). In germline, CDR1 is PRHDT, CDR2 FYEKMQ (reference sequence). The CDR3 extends over 14 amino acids. Trimming removed 7 bases at V and 4 bases at J, with 17 bases between. CDR3 residues: CASTRGRGRYEQYF. The CDR3 DNA reads TGTGCCAGCACCCGAGGCAGGGGAAGGTACGAGCAGTACTTC.

This clone was observed a handful of times. The rearrangement links TRBV5-1 to TRBJ1-1; TRBD1 is a possible D gene (5 bases). V dropped 4 bases and J dropped 0 bases, with 16 bases sitting between them. CDR3 length: 16 amino acids. CDR1 and CDR2 (germline): SGHRS, YFSETQ. The CDR3 loop reads CASSQDSASMNTEAFF. The CDR3 DNA sequence: TGCGCCAGCAGCCAAGACAGCGCGTCCATGAACACTGAAGCTTTCTTT.

This clone came up once. The V call is TRBV5-1, the J call TRBJ2-7; 8 nucleotides align to TRBD1. The CDR3 extends over 15 amino acids. Germline CDR1 and CDR2: SGHRS and YFSETQ. V dropped 3 bases and J dropped 1; count of bases not matched to a gene: 6. The DNA of the CDR3 is TGCGCCAGCAGCTCCGGGACAGGCGCTTCCTACGAGCAGTACTTC. This translates into CASSSGTGASYEQYF.

The chain has TRBV6-5 and TRBJ2-2; 8 bases match TRBD1. V was clipped by 5 bases and J by 5 bases; unmatched bases: 7. CDR1 and CDR2 from the germline V gene are MNHEY and SVGAGI. The CDR3 spans 15 residues. DNA for the CDR3: TGTGCCAGCAGTGGCAACCAGGGGGCTACCGGGGAGCTGTTTTTT. This encodes CASSGNQGATGELFF.